Presented here are 14 T cell receptor beta chains from one specimen sequenced in a study of blood T cell repertoires in COVID-19. TCRdb's table, derived via immunoSEQ multiplex PCR, lists solely in-frame clones and lacks some. The sample has tens of thousands of clones, 80% to 90% seen once. What was sequenced was peripheral blood. Every receptor here comes from an older woman with COVID-19, enrolled during active disease.

The chain links TRBV7-3 to TRBJ1-3; D unresolved. The germline V gene has CDR1 SGHTA and CDR2 FQGTGA. V was cut by 2 bases and J by 0 bases, with 8 bases left in between. This CDR3 comprises 15 residues. CDR3 region: CASSLGGDSGNTIYF. CDR3 nucleotides: TGTGCCAGCAGCTTAGGCGGGGACTCTGGAAACACCATATATTTT. The full variable domain, its missing parts supplied by reference TRBV7-3 and TRBJ1-3, is GAGVSQTPSNKVTEKGKYVELRCDPISGHTALYWYRQSLGQGPEFLIYFQGTGAADDSGLPNDRFFAVRPEGSVSTLKIQRTERGDSAVYLCASSLGGDSGNTIYFGEGSWLTVV.

This chain links TRBV7-2 with TRBJ1-2; the D is unclear. CDR3 size: 15 residues. Germline V gene sequence: CDR1 SGHTA, CDR2 FQGNSA. The V and J ends lost 1 base and 1 base respectively, with 10 bases between them. This chain's CDR3 is CASSLDPAGNYGYTF. The CDR3 coding sequence is TGTGCCAGCAGCTTAGACCCCGCGGGTAACTATGGCTACACCTTC. The variable domain in full, with the rest retrieved from reference TRBV7-2 and TRBJ1-2, is GAGVSQSPSNKVTEKGKDVELRCDPISGHTALYWYRQSLGQGLEFLIYFQGNSAPDKSGLPSDRFSAERTGGSVSTLTIQRTQQEDSAVYLCASSLDPAGNYGYTFGSGTRLTVV.

This clone was observed a single time. The chain links TRBV7-2 to TRBJ2-5, with 9 bases fitting TRBD2. V shed 2 bases, J shed 5 bases, and the junction held 6 bases outside the gene matches. In germline, CDR1 is SGHTA, CDR2 FQGNSA. This CDR3 region has 15 residues. The CDR3 here is CASSLTSGRGETQYF. In DNA form, the CDR3 reads TGTGCCAGCAGCTTAACTAGCGGGCGAGGGGAGACCCAGTACTTC.

The CDR3 region has the DNA TGTGCCAGCCTCCGGGGAGGGTCCTACAATGAGCAGTTCTTC. As protein: CASLRGGSYNEQFF. The V gene is TRBV6-5, the J gene TRBJ2-1; TRBD2 matches at 7 bases. The CDR3 runs 14 residues. The germline CDR1 and CDR2 sequences are MNHEY and SVGAGI. The J segment lost 1 base and the V segment lost 8 bases, leaving 5 bases of the junction unmatched.

The gene calls are TRBV6-2 or TRBV6-3 and TRBJ1-2; 8 nucleotides align to TRBD1. Germline V gene sequence: CDR1 MNHEY, CDR2 SVGEGT. The length of the CDR3 is 14 residues. Germline trimming cut 2 bases from V and 8 bases from J; bases unmatched to any gene: 7. The CDR3 spells CASSYPPGGWGYTF. In DNA, the CDR3 is TGTGCCAGCAGTTACCCACCAGGGGGCTGGGGCTACACCTTC.

The chain has TRBV5-4 and TRBJ1-4; 9 nucleotides align to TRBD1. Germline CDR1 SGHNT, CDR2 YYREEE (reference sequence). Trimming removed 10 bases from V and 8 bases from J; junction bases left unmatched: 6. The CDR3 is 12 amino acids. This chain's CDR3 is CAYRTGDEKLFF. As DNA, the CDR3 is TGTGCCTACCGGACAGGGGACGAAAAACTGTTTTTT.

The J gene is TRBJ2-5, the V gene TRBV5-1; 8 positions match TRBD2. Germline lookup yields CDR1 SGHRS and CDR2 YFSETQ. The CDR3 extends over 12 amino acids. J was trimmed by 4 bases and V by 7 bases; bases with no gene match: 3. The CDR3 sequence: CASAREGETQYF. As DNA, the CDR3 is TGCGCCAGCGCACGGGAGGGAGAGACCCAGTACTTC. The whole variable domain, filled in from reference TRBV5-1 and TRBJ2-5, reads KAGVTQTPRYLIKTRGQQVTLSCSPISGHRSVSWYQQTPGQGLQFLFEYFSETQRNKGNFPGRFSGRQFSNSRSEMNVSTLELGDSALYLCASAREGETQYFGPGTRLLVL.

This sequence joins TRBV4-2 and TRBJ1-6; 9 bases align to TRBD1. J lost 14 bases, V lost 1 base, and 0 bases had no gene match. Germline CDR1 and CDR2: LGHNA and YNFKEQ. This CDR3 contains 12 residues. DNA for the CDR3: TGTGCCAGCAGCCAAGGGACAGGGGCCCTCCACTTT. It codes for CASSQGTGALHF.

This clone was found a few times. The chain carries TRBV14 and TRBJ1-2, with TRBD1 as a possible D gene (5 bases). Trimming removed 0 bases at V and 2 bases at J, with 10 bases between. Germline CDR1 reads SGHDN; CDR2 reads FVKESK. This CDR3 comprises 15 residues. In nucleotides, the CDR3 is TGTGCCAGCAGCCAAGAGGCAGGGCAGAACTATGGCTACACCTTC. It is translated as CASSQEAGQNYGYTF.

V is TRBV5-6 and J is TRBJ2-7; 13 nucleotides line up with TRBD2. CDR3 length equals 15 residues. The J segment lost 5 bases and the V segment lost 3 bases, leaving 5 bases of the junction unmatched. Germline loops: CDR1 SGHDT, CDR2 YYEEEE. The CDR3 nucleotides read TGTGCCAGCAGCTCCGGACTAGCGGGAGATCACGAGCAGTACTTC. It yields the protein CASSSGLAGDHEQYF.

The rearrangement uses TRBV9 and TRBJ2-3; 10 nucleotides match TRBD2. Losses at the gene ends were 1 base for V and 0 bases for J; bases not matched to a gene: 8. The CDR3 has 18 residues. Germline-derived CDR1 and CDR2 are SGDLS and YYNGEE. This CDR3 reads CASSVRTSGKASTDTQYF. The CDR3 DNA reads as TGTGCCAGCAGCGTACGAACTAGCGGGAAAGCCAGCACAGATACGCAGTATTTT.

The chain recombines TRBV11-2 with TRBJ1-1; D perhaps matches TRBD1 (6 bases). Germline V CDR1 and CDR2: SGHAT, FQNNGV. The V end was cut by 1 base, the J end by 0 bases, with 9 bases between. This CDR3 is built from 15 residues. The CDR3 DNA reads TGTGCCAGCAGCTTAGGGGGGCAGATGAACACTGAAGCTTTCTTT. It translates to CASSLGGQMNTEAFF.

The chain combines TRBV5-1 with TRBJ2-7, with D maybe TRBD2 (6 bases). CDR1 and CDR2 (germline): SGHRS, YFSETQ. V lost 0 bases and J lost 5, with 15 bases in between. This CDR3 is 15 amino acids long. The CDR3 DNA sequence: TGCGCCAGCAGCTTGGGGGTGACTAGAGTCAACGAGCAGTACTTC. The encoded protein is CASSLGVTRVNEQYF.

The rearrangement links TRBV13 to TRBJ1-6; TRBD1 matches 10 bases. Losses at the gene ends were 5 bases for V and 9 bases for J; bases not matched to a gene: 7. CDR3 length: 15 amino acids. Germline V lookup: CDR1 PRHDT, CDR2 FYEKMQ (reference sequence). CDR3 in DNA: TGTGCCAGCAGCCGGGGACAGGGGTATGGTTCACCCCTCCACTTT. Its protein product is CASSRGQGYGSPLHF.